This T cell receptor (beta chain) was captured by sequencing in a study of PD-1 blockade in classical Hodgkin lymphoma. Whole-study findings and limits: Repertoire difference causes, possibly disease activity or prior therapy, remain undefined. TCR diversity rose significantly by C4D1 in CD4+ but not CD8+ cells.

Every patient was affected by relapse after autologous stem cell transplantation, while exposure to brentuximab vedotin was not uniform. The CDR3 runs 14 residues. The germline V gene encodes CDR1 ENHRY and CDR2 SYGVKD. Trimming took 4 bases from V and 0 from J; bases not matched to a gene: 0. Sequencing was performed with immunoSEQ multiplex PCR; in TCRdb, only in-frame clones are kept and a portion is missing. The sample shows 37,000 or so clones, almost 90% of them seen only once. As for this clone: Its matching antigen is unknown.

The sequenced sample was peripheral blood mononuclear cells (PBMCs), obtained before the second cycle of nivolumab. The TCR comes from a human donor with classical Hodgkin lymphoma. The chain is built from TRBV10-3 and TRBJ2-7; 10 bases align to TRBD2. CDR3 residues: CAISASGSSYEQYF. The CDR3 DNA is TGTGCCATCAGTGCTAGCGGGAGCTCCTACGAGCAGTACTTC.